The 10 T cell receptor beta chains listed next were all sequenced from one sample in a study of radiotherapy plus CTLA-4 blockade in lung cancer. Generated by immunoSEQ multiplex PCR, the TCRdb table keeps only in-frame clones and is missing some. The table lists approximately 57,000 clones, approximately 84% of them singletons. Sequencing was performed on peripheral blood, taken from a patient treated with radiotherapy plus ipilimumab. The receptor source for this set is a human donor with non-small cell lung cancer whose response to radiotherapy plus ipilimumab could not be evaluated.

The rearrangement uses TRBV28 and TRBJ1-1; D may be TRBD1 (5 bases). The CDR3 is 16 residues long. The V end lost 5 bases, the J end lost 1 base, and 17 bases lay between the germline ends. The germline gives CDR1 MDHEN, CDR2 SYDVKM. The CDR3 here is CASSANRWGGNTEAFF. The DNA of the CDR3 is TGTGCCAGCAGTGCGAACCGTTGGGGCGGGAACACTGAAGCTTTCTTT.

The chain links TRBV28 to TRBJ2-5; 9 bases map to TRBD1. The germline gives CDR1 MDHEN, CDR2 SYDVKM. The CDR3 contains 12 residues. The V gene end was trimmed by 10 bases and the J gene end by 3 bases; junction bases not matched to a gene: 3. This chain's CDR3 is CAIRDREETQYF. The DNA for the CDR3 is TGTGCCATCCGGGACAGGGAAGAGACCCAGTACTTC. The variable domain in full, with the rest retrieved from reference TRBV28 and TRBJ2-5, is DVKVTQSSRYLVKRTGEKVFLECVQDMDHENMFWYRQDPGLGLRLIYFSYDVKMKEKGDIPEGYSVSREKKERFSLILESASTNQTSMYLCAIRDREETQYFGPGTRLLVL.

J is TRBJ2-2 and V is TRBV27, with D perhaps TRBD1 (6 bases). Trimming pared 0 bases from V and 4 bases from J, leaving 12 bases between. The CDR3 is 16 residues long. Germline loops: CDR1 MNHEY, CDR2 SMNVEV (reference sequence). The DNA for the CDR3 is TGTGCCAGCAGTTTATCGACAGGATCGGTCACCGGGGAGCTGTTTTTT. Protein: CASSLSTGSVTGELFF.

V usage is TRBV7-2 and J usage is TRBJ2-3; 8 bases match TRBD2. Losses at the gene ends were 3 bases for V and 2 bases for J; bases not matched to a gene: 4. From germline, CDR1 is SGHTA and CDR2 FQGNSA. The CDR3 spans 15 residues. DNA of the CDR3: TGTGCCAGCAGCTTCAAGCGGGGGTACACAGATACGCAGTATTTT. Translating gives CASSFKRGYTDTQYF. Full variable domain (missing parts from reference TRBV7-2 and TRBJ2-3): GAGVSQSPSNKVTEKGKDVELRCDPISGHTALYWYRQSLGQGLEFLIYFQGNSAPDKSGLPSDRFSAERTGGSVSTLTIQRTQQEDSAVYLCASSFKRGYTDTQYFGPGTRLTVL.

The CDR3 DNA follows: TGTGCCAGCAGTTCGGGACAGAGCAATCAGCCCCAGCATTTT. This sequence encodes CASSSGQSNQPQHF. This chain connects TRBV6-1 to TRBJ1-5; TRBD1 agrees at 7 bases. The V gene end was trimmed by 5 bases and the J gene end by 1 base; junction bases not matched to a gene: 2. Germline V lookup: CDR1 MNHNS, CDR2 SASEGT. The CDR3 is 14 amino acids.

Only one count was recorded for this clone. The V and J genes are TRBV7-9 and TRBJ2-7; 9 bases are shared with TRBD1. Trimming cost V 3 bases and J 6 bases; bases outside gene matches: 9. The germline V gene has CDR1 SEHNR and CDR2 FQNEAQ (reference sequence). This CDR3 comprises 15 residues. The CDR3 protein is CASSFIGDRGVEQYF. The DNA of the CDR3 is TGTGCCAGCAGCTTCATAGGAGACAGGGGGGTCGAGCAGTACTTC.

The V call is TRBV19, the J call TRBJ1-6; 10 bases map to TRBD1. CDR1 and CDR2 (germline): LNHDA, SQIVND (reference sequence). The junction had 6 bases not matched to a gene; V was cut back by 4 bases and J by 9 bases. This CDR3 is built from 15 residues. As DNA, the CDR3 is TGTGCCAGTAGTACGGACAGGGGGAAGGGTTCACCCCTCCACTTT. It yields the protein CASSTDRGKGSPLHF. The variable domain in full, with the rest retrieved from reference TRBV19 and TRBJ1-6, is DGGITQSPKYLFRKEGQNVTLSCEQNLNHDAMYWYRQDPGQGLRLIYYSQIVNDFQKGDIAEGYSVSREKKESFPLTVTSAQKNPTAFYLCASSTDRGKGSPLHFGNGTRLTVT.

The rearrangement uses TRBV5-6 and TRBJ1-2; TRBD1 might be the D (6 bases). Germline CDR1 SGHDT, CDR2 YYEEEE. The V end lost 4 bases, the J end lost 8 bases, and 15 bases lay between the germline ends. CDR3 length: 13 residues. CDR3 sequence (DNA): TGTGCCAGCAGCCAAACAGGGTTGGGGGGCTACACCTTC. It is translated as CASSQTGLGGYTF.

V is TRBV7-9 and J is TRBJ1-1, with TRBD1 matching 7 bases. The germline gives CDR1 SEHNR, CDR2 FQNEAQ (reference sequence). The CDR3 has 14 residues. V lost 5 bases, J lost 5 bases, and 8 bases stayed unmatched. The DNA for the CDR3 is TGTGCCAGCAGCCCCCGGGACAGCGGAACTGAAGCTTTCTTT. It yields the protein CASSPRDSGTEAFF. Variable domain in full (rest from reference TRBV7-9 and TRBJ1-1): DTGVSQNPRHKITKRGQNVTFRCDPISEHNRLYWYRQTLGQGPEFLTYFQNEAQLEKSRLLSDRFSAERPKGSFSTLEIQRTEQGDSAMYLCASSPRDSGTEAFFGQGTRLTVV.

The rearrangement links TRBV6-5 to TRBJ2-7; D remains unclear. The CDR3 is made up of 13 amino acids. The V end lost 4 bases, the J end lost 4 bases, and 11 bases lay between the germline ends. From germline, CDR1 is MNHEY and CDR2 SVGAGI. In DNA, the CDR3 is TGTGCCAGCAGTTCCCCCCAAACATACGAGCAGTACTTC. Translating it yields CASSSPQTYEQYF.